These T cell receptor beta chains were read from a single sample in a study of CXCR3-negative and CXCR3-positive naive CD8 T cells. TCRdb re-called the 5' RACE reads; one entry per CDR3 protein, DNA not given. Its table lists approximately 96,000 distinct CDR3 sequences. The sample consisted of naive CXCR3+ CD8+ T cells from blood. Source of these receptors: a human donor in good health. Some clones in this sample may be carry-over from other donors' samples. CDR3s include the opening cysteine and the closing phenylalanine or tryptophan. Each record gives: V gene, J gene, CDR3 protein.

v_gene: TRBV28; j_gene: TRBJ2-5; CDR3aa: CASSLIAGGLETQYF
v_gene: TRBV7-8; j_gene: TRBJ2-2; CDR3aa: CASSRGLAGYTGELFF
v_gene: TRBV29-1; j_gene: TRBJ1-2; CDR3aa: CSVAPGGNYGYTF
v_gene: TRBV7-9; j_gene: TRBJ2-7; CDR3aa: CASSPTSGGLYEQYF
v_gene: TRBV7-3; j_gene: TRBJ2-7; CDR3aa: CASSLSPAAPYEQYF
v_gene: TRBV7-2; j_gene: TRBJ2-3; CDR3aa: CASSLAVGRGGRNTDTQYF
v_gene: TRBV7-9; j_gene: TRBJ2-5; CDR3aa: CASSSLDSGETQYF
v_gene: TRBV7-2; j_gene: TRBJ2-7; CDR3aa: CASSSEYEQYF
v_gene: TRBV7-9; j_gene: TRBJ2-7; CDR3aa: CASSLVGGTVVYEQYF
v_gene: TRBV2; j_gene: TRBJ2-6; CDR3aa: CAMRTWFGSGANVLTF
v_gene: TRBV5-1; j_gene: TRBJ1-1; CDR3aa: CATSMSAGTEAFF
v_gene: TRBV21-1; j_gene: TRBJ2-7; CDR3aa: CASSKVDGHTYEQYF
v_gene: TRBV30; j_gene: TRBJ2-5; CDR3aa: CAWNQNQETQYF
v_gene: TRBV29-1; j_gene: TRBJ1-5; CDR3aa: CSVGTVAQGDQPQHF
v_gene: TRBV7-6; j_gene: TRBJ2-3; CDR3aa: CASSLGKIRQGTDTQYF
v_gene: TRBV29-1; j_gene: TRBJ2-1; CDR3aa: CSVSPYGTSYNEQFF